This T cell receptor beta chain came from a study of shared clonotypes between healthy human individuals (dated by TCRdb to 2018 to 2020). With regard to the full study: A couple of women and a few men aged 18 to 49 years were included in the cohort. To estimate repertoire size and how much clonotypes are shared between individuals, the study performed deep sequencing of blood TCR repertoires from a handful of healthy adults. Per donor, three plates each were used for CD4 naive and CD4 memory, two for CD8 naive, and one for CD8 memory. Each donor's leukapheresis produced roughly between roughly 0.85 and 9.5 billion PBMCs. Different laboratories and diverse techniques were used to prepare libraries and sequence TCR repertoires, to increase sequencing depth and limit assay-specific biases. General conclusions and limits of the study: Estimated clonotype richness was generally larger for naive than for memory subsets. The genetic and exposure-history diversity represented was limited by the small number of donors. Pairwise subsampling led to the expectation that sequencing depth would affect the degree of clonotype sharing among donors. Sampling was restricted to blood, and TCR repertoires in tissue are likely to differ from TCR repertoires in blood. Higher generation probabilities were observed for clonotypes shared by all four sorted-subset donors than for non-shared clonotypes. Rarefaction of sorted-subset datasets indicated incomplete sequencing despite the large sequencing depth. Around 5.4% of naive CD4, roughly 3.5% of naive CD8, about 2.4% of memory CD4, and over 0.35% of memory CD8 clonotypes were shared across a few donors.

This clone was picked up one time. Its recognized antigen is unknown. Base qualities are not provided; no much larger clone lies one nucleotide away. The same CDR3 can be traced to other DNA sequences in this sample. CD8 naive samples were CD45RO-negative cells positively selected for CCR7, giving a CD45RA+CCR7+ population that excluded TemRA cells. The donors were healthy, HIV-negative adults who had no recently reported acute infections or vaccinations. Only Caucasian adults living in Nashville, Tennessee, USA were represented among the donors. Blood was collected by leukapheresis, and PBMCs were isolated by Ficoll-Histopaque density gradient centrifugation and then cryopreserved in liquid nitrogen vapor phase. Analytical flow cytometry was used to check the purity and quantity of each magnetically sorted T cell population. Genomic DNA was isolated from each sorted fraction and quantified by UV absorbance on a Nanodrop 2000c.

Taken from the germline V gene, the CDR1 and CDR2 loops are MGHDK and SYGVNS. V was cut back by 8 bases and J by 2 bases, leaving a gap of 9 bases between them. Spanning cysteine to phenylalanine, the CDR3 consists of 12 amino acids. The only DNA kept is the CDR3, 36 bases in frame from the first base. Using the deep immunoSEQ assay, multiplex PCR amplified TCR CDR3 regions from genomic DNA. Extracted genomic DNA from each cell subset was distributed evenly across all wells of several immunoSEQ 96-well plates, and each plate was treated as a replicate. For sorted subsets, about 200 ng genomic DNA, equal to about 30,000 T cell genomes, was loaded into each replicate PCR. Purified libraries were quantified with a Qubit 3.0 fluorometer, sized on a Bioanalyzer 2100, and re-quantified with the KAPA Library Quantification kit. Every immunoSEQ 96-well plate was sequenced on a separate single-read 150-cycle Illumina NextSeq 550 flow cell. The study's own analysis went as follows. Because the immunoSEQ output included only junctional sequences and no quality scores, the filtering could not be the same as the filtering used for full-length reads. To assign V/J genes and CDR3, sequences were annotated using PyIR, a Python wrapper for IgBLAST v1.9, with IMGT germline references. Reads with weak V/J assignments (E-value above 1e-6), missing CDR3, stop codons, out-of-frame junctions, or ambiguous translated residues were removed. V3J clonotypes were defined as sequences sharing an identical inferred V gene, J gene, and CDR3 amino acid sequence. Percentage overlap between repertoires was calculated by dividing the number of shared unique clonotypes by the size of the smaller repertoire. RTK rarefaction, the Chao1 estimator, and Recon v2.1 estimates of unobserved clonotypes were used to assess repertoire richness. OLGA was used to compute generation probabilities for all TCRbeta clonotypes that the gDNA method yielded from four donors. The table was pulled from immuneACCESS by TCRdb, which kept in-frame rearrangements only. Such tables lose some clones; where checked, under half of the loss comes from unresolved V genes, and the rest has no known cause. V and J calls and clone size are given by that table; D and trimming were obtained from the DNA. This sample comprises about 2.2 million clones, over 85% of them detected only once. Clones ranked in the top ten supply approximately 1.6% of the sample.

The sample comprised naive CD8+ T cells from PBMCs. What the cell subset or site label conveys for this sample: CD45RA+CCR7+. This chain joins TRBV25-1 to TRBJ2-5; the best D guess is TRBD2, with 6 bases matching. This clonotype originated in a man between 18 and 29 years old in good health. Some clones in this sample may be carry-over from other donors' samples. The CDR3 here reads CASSGLQETQYF. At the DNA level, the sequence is TGTGCCAGCTCGGGACTGCAAGAGACCCAGTACTTC.